This T cell receptor beta chain was recorded in a study of radiation and T cells in renal cell carcinoma. Produced via immunoSEQ multiplex PCR; TCRdb's table is partial and in-frame only. The table lists roughly 100,000 clones, approximately 86% of them singletons. Described time point: baseline pretreatment blood. Treatment reported: 15 Gy SBRT to primary tumor, nephrectomy 4 weeks later. Blood was sampled at baseline, 2 weeks and 4 weeks after SBRT. The tumor was a clear cell renal cell carcinoma. CDR3 length equals 15 residues. J lost 7 bases, V lost 5 bases, and 7 bases had no gene match. The germline CDR1 and CDR2 sequences are MNHEY and SMNVEV (reference sequence).

The rearrangement uses TRBV27 and TRBJ2-7; 14 bases match TRBD2. This clonotype was sampled from a man in his fifties with renal cell carcinoma. Sequencing was performed on blood, taken from a patient whose treatment included radiotherapy and nephrectomy. The CDR3 region is CASSKTGLAGVEQYF. For the CDR3, the DNA is TGTGCCAGCAGTAAAACGGGACTAGCGGGAGTTGAGCAGTACTTC.